These 13 T cell receptor beta chains were sequenced from one sample in a study of blood T cell repertoires in COVID-19. Sequencing was performed with immunoSEQ multiplex PCR; in TCRdb, only in-frame clones are kept and a portion is missing. The profile covers about 120,000 clones, with 60% to 85% appearing a single time and around 5.9% taken by the ten largest. Sequenced: peripheral blood. Source of these receptors: a man between 65 and 85 years old with acute or convalescent COVID-19.

The chain uses TRBV10-3 and TRBJ2-7; D remains ambiguous. The germline gives CDR1 ENHRY, CDR2 SYGVKD. The length of the CDR3 is 13 residues. V was shortened by 8 bases and J by 0 bases, with 11 bases between the two germline ends. The CDR3 DNA sequence: TGTGCCATCGGTGCGATGAGCTCCTACGAGCAGTACTTC. It translates to CAIGAMSSYEQYF.

The rearrangement uses TRBV25-1 and TRBJ2-7; TRBD1 matches at 7 bases. Germline CDR1 is MGHDK and CDR2 is SYGVNS. V was pared by 6 bases and J by 1 base, with 9 bases of the junction left unmatched. The CDR3 sequence is 15 residues long. As DNA, the CDR3 is TGTGCCAGCAGCTCCGGACAGGTTGGGTCCTACGAGCAGTACTTC. Amino acid sequence: CASSSGQVGSYEQYF.

V usage is TRBV5-4 and J usage is TRBJ2-1; D remains unclear. Per germline, CDR1 SGHNT and CDR2 YYREEE (reference sequence). The CDR3 loop spans 15 amino acids. Trimming took 0 bases from V and 1 from J, leaving 8 bases between them. CDR3 loop: CASSLGLDSYNEQFF. In DNA form, the CDR3 reads TGTGCCAGCAGCTTGGGGCTTGATTCCTACAATGAGCAGTTCTTC. The variable domain in full, completed from reference TRBV5-4 and TRBJ2-1, reads ETGVTQSPTHLIKTRGQQVTLRCSSQSGHNTVSWYQQALGQGPQFIFQYYREEENGRGNFPPRFSGLQFPNYSSELNVNALELDDSALYLCASSLGLDSYNEQFFGPGTRLTVL.

The chain carries TRBV2 and TRBJ1-5; 10 bases are a match to TRBD1. V shed 7 bases, J shed 6 bases, and the junction held 9 bases outside the gene matches. CDR1 is SNHLY and CDR2 is FYNNEI in the germline V gene. The CDR3 covers 15 residues. CDR3: CASTLDRGPGQPQHF. Written as DNA, the CDR3 is TGTGCCAGCACCCTCGACAGGGGGCCAGGTCAGCCCCAGCATTTT.

The rearrangement uses TRBV5-1 and TRBJ1-4; possible D gene TRBD1, 5 bases. From germline, CDR1 is SGHRS and CDR2 YFSETQ. V was pared by 0 bases and J by 6 bases, with 12 bases between. The CDR3 loop spans 15 amino acids. The CDR3 DNA follows: TGCGCCAGCAGCTTGGGGACACCAGGACATGAAAAACTGTTTTTT. It encodes CASSLGTPGHEKLFF.

The rearrangement uses TRBV11-2 and TRBJ2-1; perhaps TRBD2 as D (5 bases). Germline V lookup: CDR1 SGHAT, CDR2 FQNNGV. The CDR3 loop spans 17 amino acids. V was trimmed by 1 base and J by 2 bases, leaving 15 bases between them. In DNA, the CDR3 is TGTGCCAGCAGCTTAGGAGGGTCGGGGAGCCCCTACAATGAGCAGTTCTTC. Protein product: CASSLGGSGSPYNEQFF.

The chain has TRBV14 and TRBJ2-1; 11 bases agree with TRBD2. The V gene's germline CDR1 is SGHDN and CDR2 FVKESK. Trimming took 5 bases from V and 4 from J; bases not matched to a gene: 4. The CDR3 is 15 amino acids. The CDR3 DNA reads as TGTGCCAGCAGCGGAGGGACTAGCGGTTACAATGAGCAGTTCTTC. It specifies CASSGGTSGYNEQFF. The full variable domain, in which reference TRBV14 and TRBJ2-1 provide the parts outside the CDR3, is EAGVTQFPSHSVIEKGQTVTLRCDPISGHDNLYWYRRVMGKEIKFLLHFVKESKQDESGMPNNRFLAERTGGTYSTLKVQPAELEDSGVYFCASSGGTSGYNEQFFGPGTRLTVL.

This rearrangement joins TRBV19 to TRBJ1-1; D remains ambiguous. The CDR3 has 14 amino acids. V was cut by 3 bases and J by 5 bases, with 13 bases left in between. Germline-derived CDR1 and CDR2 are LNHDA and SQIVND (reference sequence). DNA for the CDR3: TGTGCCAGTAGTATTTTCGGGGTAGGAACTGAAGCTTTCTTT. Encoded protein: CASSIFGVGTEAFF.

The V gene is TRBV7-2, the J gene TRBJ1-1; D call uncertain. V was cut by 1 base and J by 0 bases, with 9 bases left in between. There are 15 residues in the CDR3. CDR1 is SGHTA, CDR2 FQGNSA, per germline. The CDR3 sequence: CASSLGSSVNTEAFF. The CDR3 DNA reads as TGTGCCAGCAGCTTAGGTTCTTCGGTGAACACTGAAGCTTTCTTT.

The rearrangement links TRBV2 to TRBJ2-7; D gene ambiguous. Germline CDR1 SNHLY, CDR2 FYNNEI. The CDR3 loop spans 12 amino acids. V gave up 4 bases and J gave up 0 bases, with 4 bases separating them. CDR3 in amino acids: CASSGSSYEQYF. The CDR3 nucleotides are TGTGCCAGCAGTGGGAGCTCCTACGAGCAGTACTTC. Together with reference TRBV2 and TRBJ2-7, the CDR3 gives the full variable domain: EPEVTQTPSHQVTQMGQEVILRCVPISNHLYFYWYRQILGQKVEFLVSFYNNEISEKSEIFDDQFSVERPDGSNFTLKIRSTKLEDSAMYFCASSGSSYEQYFGPGTRLTVT.

The V call is TRBV5-1, the J call TRBJ1-2; TRBD1 matches 8 bases. V lost 5 bases, J lost 4 bases, and 4 bases stayed unmatched. Germline assignment: CDR1 SGHRS and CDR2 YFSETQ. The CDR3 has 13 residues. CDR3 nucleotide sequence: TGCGCCAGCAGGACAGGGGCCCTCTATGGCTACACCTTC. Translation: CASRTGALYGYTF.

The V gene is TRBV6-5, the J gene TRBJ1-5; 10 bases line up with TRBD1. V lost 6 bases and J lost 6; bases outside the gene matches: 5. There are 14 residues in the CDR3. The germline V gene has CDR1 MNHEY and CDR2 SVGAGI. The CDR3, as DNA: TGTGCCAGCAGCACCGGACAGGGGGGTCAGCCCCAGCATTTT. This sequence encodes CASSTGQGGQPQHF.

The V and J genes are TRBV5-4 and TRBJ1-2; no clear D gene. Germline loops: CDR1 SGHNT, CDR2 YYREEE (reference sequence). V was shortened by 3 bases and J by 7 bases, with 16 bases between the two germline ends. This CDR3 is 14 amino acids long. The CDR3 loop is CASSSGSGMGGYTF. As DNA, the CDR3 is TGTGCCAGCAGCTCGGGCTCGGGGATGGGTGGCTACACCTTC.